This TCR beta chain was documented in a study of CD8 T cells in Susac syndrome. At the level of the study: When their blood was taken, patients with Susac syndrome were therapy-naive, taking corticosteroids, or taking intravenous immunoglobulin alone.

The diagnostic criteria were recently defined, and patients with Susac syndrome met them for definite or probable disease. Reverse transcription of roughly 0.45 to 1 ug RNA used random hexamers. One entry per CDR3 protein results from TCRdb running MiXCR on the immunoSEQ multiplex PCR reads. Altogether about 94,000 distinct CDR3 sequences are present, just under 95% being singletons, with the ten largest covering 0.3%. V lost 5 bases and J 0 bases, leaving 13 bases between the germline ends. Germline V CDR1 and CDR2: DFQATT, SNEGSKA (reference sequence). The CDR3 length is 14 residues. This chain uses TRBV20-1 with TRBJ1-2; unclear D gene. The sample comprised CD4+ T cells from PBMCs. The sequence was collected from a human donor with Susac syndrome. CDR3 region: CSAPDGNANYGYTF. The CDR3 DNA reads as TGCAGTGCTCCTGACGGGAATGCTAACTATGGCTACACCTTC.